Shown below are 3 T cell receptor beta chains from a single sample sequenced in a study of cytomegalovirus exposure and HLA in healthy donors. The PCR used 60 Vbeta and 13 Jbeta primers. The method was immunoSEQ multiplex PCR; TCRdb's version includes in-frame clones alone and lacks a portion of them. The sample records some 160,000 clones, 65% to 85% being singletons. The sequenced sample consisted of PBMCs. All receptors derive from a male donor in good health and CMV-seropositive.

V is TRBV6-6 and J is TRBJ2-7; a possible D gene is TRBD1 (7 bases). The CDR3 has 13 amino acids. Germline V gene data show CDR1 as MNHNY and CDR2 as SVGAGI (reference sequence). The germline V and J ends were trimmed by 6 bases and 5 bases, with 14 bases remaining between them. The CDR3, as DNA: TGTGCCAGCAGAATAACAGGGGAGGACGAGCAGTACTTC. Protein sequence: CASRITGEDEQYF.

The chain is built from TRBV6-5 and TRBJ1-2; 8 bases are shared with TRBD1. J was trimmed by 4 bases and V by 2 bases; bases with no gene match: 3. The germline CDR1 and CDR2 sequences are MNHEY and SVGAGI. The CDR3 sequence is 14 residues long. In DNA form, the CDR3 reads TGTGCCAGCAGTTACGGGCAGGGGGCCTATGGCTACACCTTC. Translated, it gives CASSYGQGAYGYTF.

The chain joins TRBV29-1 to TRBJ2-7, with unresolved D. There are 13 residues in the CDR3. Germline V gene sequence: CDR1 SQVTM, CDR2 ANQGSEA. Between the trimmed V and J ends, which lost 4 bases and 1 base, there was a span of 11 bases. CDR3 DNA: TGCAGCGTTGGAGCAGGTAATTCCTACGAGCAGTACTTC. It encodes CSVGAGNSYEQYF.